Listed below are T cell receptor beta chains from one sample, sequenced in a study of T-cell reconstitution after alpha-beta-depleted transplantation in children. TCRdb ran MiXCR on the PCR reads and lists one entry per CDR3 protein. The sample contains fewer than 120,000 distinct CDR3 sequences, around a tenth of which appear only once. The sample was PBMCs from the stem cell graft donor, taken from the stem cell graft. The receptors shown here come from a human donor who donated a stem cell graft to a child with acute lymphoblastic leukemia. Each CDR3 is given with its conserved first and last residue. The order of the fields is CDR3 length, D gene, clone size, V gene, J gene, CDR3 DNA, CDR3 protein. A D gene is named only where the DNA matches it firmly. Not all rows give a size; the values are once, few, many and, for expanded clones, a class.

17	TRBD2	many	TRBV11-2	TRBJ2-7	TGTGCCAGCAGCTTAGAGGCACGGGGGGTCCTTTCCTACGAGCAGTACTTC	CASSLEARGVLSYEQYF
14	NA	few	TRBV7-9	TRBJ1-6	TGTGCCAGCAGCTTCCCCGGGTCGGGTTCACCCCTCCACTTT	CASSFPGSGSPLHF
16	TRBD1	many	TRBV6-1	TRBJ1-1	TGTGCCAGCAGCCTCAGGGATGGGGACAGCCACTCTGAAGCTTTCTTT	CASSLRDGDSHSEAFF
14	TRBD1	many	TRBV5-1	TRBJ1-6	TGCGCCAGCACCCCCGGGGACAGCAATTCACCCCTCCACTTT	CASTPGDSNSPLHF
13	TRBD2	many	TRBV29-1	TRBJ2-7	TGCAGCGTTGAAGAGGGAGCGGGGCGTGAGCAGTACTTC	CSVEEGAGREQYF
14	NA	many	TRBV9	TRBJ2-7	TGTGCCAGCAGCGTAGAAGCGGATCCCTACGAGCAGTACTTC	CASSVEADPYEQYF
15	NA	many	TRBV5-6	TRBJ2-1	TGTGCCAGCACCCTCTCCCTCTATCCCTACAATGAGCAGTTCTTC	CASTLSLYPYNEQFF
15	NA	NA	TRBV19	TRBJ2-7	TGTGCCAGTAGTATCGGGGGGACAGGACCCTACGAGCAGTACTTC	CASSIGGTGPYEQYF
18	NA	many	TRBV4-3	TRBJ2-1	TGCGCCAGCAGCCAAGGGGCGACAAACCGGGGCTCCTACAATGAGCAGTTCTTC	CASSQGATNRGSYNEQFF
13	NA	many	TRBV12-3/TRBV12-4	TRBJ2-7	TGTGCCAGCAGCCAATTCGAGGGCTACGAGCAGTACTTC	CASSQFEGYEQYF
15	NA	many	TRBV7-2	TRBJ2-5	TGTGCCAGCAGTACGAAGGATGGACTCCCAGGGGCCCAGTACTTC	CASSTKDGLPGAQYF
18	TRBD2	many	TRBV10-3	TRBJ2-1	TGTGCCATCAGTGAGTCTTGGCCTAGCGGATACTCCTACAATGAGCAGTTCTTC	CAISESWPSGYSYNEQFF
13	NA	many	TRBV5-1	TRBJ1-5	TGCGCCAGCAGCGCTGACGTGGGTCAGCCCCAGCATTTT	CASSADVGQPQHF
16	TRBD2	many	TRBV12-3/TRBV12-4	TRBJ2-1	TGTGCCAAAAGCCCCCCCGAGCGGGGGGTCTACAATGAGCAGTTCTTC	CAKSPPERGVYNEQFF
18	TRBD1	many	TRBV27	TRBJ2-7	TGTGCCAGCAGTTTAAGGTCATCGACCGGGACAGGGGCCTACGAGCAGTACTTC	CASSLRSSTGTGAYEQYF
16	NA	many	TRBV5-1	TRBJ2-3	TGCGCCAGCAGCTTCCATCCCGGGCGGGGCACAGATACGCAGTATTTT	CASSFHPGRGTDTQYF
11	NA	many	TRBV2	TRBJ2-1	TGTGCCAGTGCCCTTTACAATGAGCAGTTCTTC	CASALYNEQFF
15	NA	NA	TRBV21-1	TRBJ2-7	TGTGCCATACGCGGACTAGCGGGAGGGCCTTGGGAGCAGTACTTC	CAIRGLAGGPWEQYF
16	TRBD2	many	TRBV28	TRBJ2-7	TGTGCCAGCAGTTTTGCTAGCGGGAGGAGCTCCTACGAGCAGTACTTC	CASSFASGRSSYEQYF
13	TRBD1	many	TRBV29-1	TRBJ1-1	TGCAGCGTTGTGGCGACAGGGGGTCCTGAAGCTTTCTTT	CSVVATGGPEAFF
13	NA	many	TRBV5-1	TRBJ2-5	TGCGCCAGCATCTTCCAGGGGCAAGAGACCCAGTACTTC	CASIFQGQETQYF
14	NA	many	TRBV7-8	TRBJ2-5	TGTGCCAGCAGCTTAGGTGACCGCAGGGGGACCCAGTACTTC	CASSLGDRRGTQYF
15	NA	many	TRBV27	TRBJ2-5	TGTGCCAGCAACCCAAACCGAAGAGCCTCGGAGACCCAGTACTTC	CASNPNRRASETQYF
16	NA	many	TRBV20-1	TRBJ1-5	TGCAGTGCTAGAGTTGGGGTCCAATTGCCCAATCAGCCCCAGCATTTT	CSARVGVQLPNQPQHF
11	NA	many	TRBV10-3	TRBJ2-5	TGTGCCATCAGTGTCGGGGAGACCCAGTACTTC	CAISVGETQYF
13	NA	many	TRBV28	TRBJ1-2	TGTGCCAGCATTAGTACGGCGGTCTATGGCTACACCTTC	CASISTAVYGYTF
13	NA	many	TRBV12-3/TRBV12-4	TRBJ2-5	TGTGCCAGCAGTCGGGGGACACAAGAGACCCAGTACTTC	CASSRGTQETQYF
13	NA	many	TRBV6-5	TRBJ1-2	TGTGCCAGCAGTTACCGTCAGAACTATGGCTACACCTTC	CASSYRQNYGYTF
15	TRBD2	NA	TRBV7-8	TRBJ2-1	TGTGCCAGCAGCCCGTTAGCGGGGACCTTGGATGAGCAGTTCTTC	CASSPLAGTLDEQFF
17	TRBD2	many	TRBV7-2	TRBJ2-3	TGTGCCAGCAGCTTAAACCCGAGCGGGGCCGTCCCGGATACGCAGTATTTT	CASSLNPSGAVPDTQYF